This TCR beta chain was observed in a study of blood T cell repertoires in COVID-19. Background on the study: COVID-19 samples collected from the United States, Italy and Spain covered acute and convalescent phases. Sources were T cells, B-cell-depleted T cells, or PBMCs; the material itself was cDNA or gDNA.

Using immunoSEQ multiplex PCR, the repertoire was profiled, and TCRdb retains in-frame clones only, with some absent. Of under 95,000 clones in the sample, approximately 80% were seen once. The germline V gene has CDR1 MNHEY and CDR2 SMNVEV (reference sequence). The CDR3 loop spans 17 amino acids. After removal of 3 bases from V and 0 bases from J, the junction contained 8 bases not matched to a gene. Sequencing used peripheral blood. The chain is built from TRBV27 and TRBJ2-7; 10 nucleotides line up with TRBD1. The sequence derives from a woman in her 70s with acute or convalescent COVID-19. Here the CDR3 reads CASSFRDRGPSSYEQYF. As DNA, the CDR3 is TGTGCCAGCAGTTTCCGGGACAGGGGACCCAGCTCCTACGAGCAGTACTTC.